This T cell receptor beta chain was sequenced in a study of PD-1 blockade in classical Hodgkin lymphoma. General study findings and limits: Differences between repertoires have undefined causes, possibly disease activity or prior therapy.

Only a few counts were recorded for this clone. Its cognate antigen is unknown. The time point: newly diagnosed, previously untreated cHL patient sample. The protocol was immunoSEQ multiplex PCR, while the TCRdb copy is restricted to in-frame clones and leaves out a portion. The sample lists roughly 70,000 clones; over 90% were seen once. The origin of this receptor is a human donor with classical Hodgkin lymphoma. The material sequenced was peripheral blood mononuclear cells (PBMCs).

The DNA of the CDR3 is TGTGCCAGCAGCGTAGCTCCAGGGCCCGGGGAGCTGTTTTTT. Translated, it gives CASSVAPGPGELFF. This rearrangement joins TRBV9 to TRBJ2-2, with a tentative D call TRBD1 (5 bases). Germline lookup yields CDR1 SGDLS and CDR2 YYNGEE. This CDR3 contains 14 residues. V shed 0 bases and J shed 6 bases, with 9 bases lying between them.